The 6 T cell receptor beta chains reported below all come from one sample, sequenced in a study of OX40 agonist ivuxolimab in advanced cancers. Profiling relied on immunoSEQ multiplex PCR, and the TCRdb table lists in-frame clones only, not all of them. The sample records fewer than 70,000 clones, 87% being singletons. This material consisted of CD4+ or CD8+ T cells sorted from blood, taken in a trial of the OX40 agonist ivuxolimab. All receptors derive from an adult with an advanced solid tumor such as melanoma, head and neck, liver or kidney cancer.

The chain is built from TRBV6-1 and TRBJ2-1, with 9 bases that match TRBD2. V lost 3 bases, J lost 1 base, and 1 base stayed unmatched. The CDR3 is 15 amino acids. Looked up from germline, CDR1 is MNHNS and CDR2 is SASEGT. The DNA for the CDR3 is TGTGCCAGCAGTGAGGGACTAGCTTCCTACAATGAGCAGTTCTTC. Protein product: CASSEGLASYNEQFF.

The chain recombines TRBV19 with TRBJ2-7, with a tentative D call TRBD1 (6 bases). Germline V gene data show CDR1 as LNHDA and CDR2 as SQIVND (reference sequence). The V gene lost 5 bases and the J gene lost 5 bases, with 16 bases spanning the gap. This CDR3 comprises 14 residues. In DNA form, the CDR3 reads TGTGCCAGTAGTCTTGGGAACAGGGCCCACGAGCAGTACTTC. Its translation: CASSLGNRAHEQYF.

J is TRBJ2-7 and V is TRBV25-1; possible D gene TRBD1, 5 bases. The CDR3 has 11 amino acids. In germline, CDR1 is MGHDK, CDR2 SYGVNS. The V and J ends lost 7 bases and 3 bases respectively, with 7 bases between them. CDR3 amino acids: CASTDSYEQYF. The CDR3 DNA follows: TGTGCCAGCACTGACAGCTACGAGCAGTACTTC.

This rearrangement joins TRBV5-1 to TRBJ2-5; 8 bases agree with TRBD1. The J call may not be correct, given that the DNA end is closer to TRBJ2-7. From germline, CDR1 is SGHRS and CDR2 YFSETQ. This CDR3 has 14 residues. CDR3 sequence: CASSLRTGNHEQYF. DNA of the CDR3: TGCGCCAGCAGCTTGCGGACAGGGAACCACGAGCAGTACTTC.

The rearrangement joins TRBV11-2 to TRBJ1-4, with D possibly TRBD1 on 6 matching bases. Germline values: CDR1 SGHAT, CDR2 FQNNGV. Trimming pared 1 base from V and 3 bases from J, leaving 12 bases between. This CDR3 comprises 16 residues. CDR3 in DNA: TGTGCCAGCAGCTTAGGCTGGGGGGCGGCTAATGAAAAACTGTTTTTT. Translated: CASSLGWGAANEKLFF.

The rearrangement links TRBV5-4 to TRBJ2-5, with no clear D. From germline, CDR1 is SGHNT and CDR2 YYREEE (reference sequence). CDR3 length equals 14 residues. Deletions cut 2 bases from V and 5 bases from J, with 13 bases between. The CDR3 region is CASSFTRVRETQYF. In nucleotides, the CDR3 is TGTGCCAGCAGCTTCACAAGGGTCAGGGAGACCCAGTACTTC.